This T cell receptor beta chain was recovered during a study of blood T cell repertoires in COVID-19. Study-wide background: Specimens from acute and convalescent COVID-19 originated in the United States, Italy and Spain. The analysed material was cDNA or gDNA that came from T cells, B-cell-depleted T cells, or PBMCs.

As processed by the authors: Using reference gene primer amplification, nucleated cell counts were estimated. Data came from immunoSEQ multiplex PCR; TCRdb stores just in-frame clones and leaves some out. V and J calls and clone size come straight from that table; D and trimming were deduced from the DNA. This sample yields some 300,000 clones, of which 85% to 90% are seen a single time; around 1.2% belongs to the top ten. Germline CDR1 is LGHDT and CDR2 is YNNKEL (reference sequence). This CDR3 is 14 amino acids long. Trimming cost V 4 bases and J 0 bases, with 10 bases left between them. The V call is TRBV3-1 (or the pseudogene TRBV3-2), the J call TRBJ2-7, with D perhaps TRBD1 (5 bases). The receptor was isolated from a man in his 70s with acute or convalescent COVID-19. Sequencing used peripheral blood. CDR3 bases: TGTGCCAGCAGCCGTAGACAGAACTCCTACGAGCAGTACTTC. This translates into CASSRRQNSYEQYF.